These 3 T cell receptor beta chains were sequenced from one sample in a study of blood T cell repertoires in COVID-19. Generated by immunoSEQ multiplex PCR, the TCRdb table keeps only in-frame clones and is missing some. The table lists around 310,000 clones, around 90% of them singletons. Sequencing was performed on peripheral blood. The receptors were sampled from a woman aged 40 to 50 with COVID-19, enrolled during active disease.

The sample holds one count of this clone. The CDR3 reads CASSLGAGEETQYF. CDR3 coding DNA: TGTGCCAGCAGCTTGGGCGCAGGGGAAGAGACCCAGTACTTC. The chain combines TRBV5-4 with TRBJ2-5; tentative D call: TRBD1 (6 bases). From germline, CDR1 is SGHNT and CDR2 YYREEE (reference sequence). Trimming took off 0 bases at V and 3 bases at J, with 9 bases between the two ends. There are 14 residues in the CDR3.

V is TRBV4-3 and J is TRBJ1-4; 9 bases are a match to TRBD1. The CDR3 totals 17 residues. Trimming cost V 2 bases and J 7 bases; bases outside gene matches: 11. From germline, CDR1 is LGHNA and CDR2 YSLEER. The CDR3 sequence is CASSQLGITGGSEKLFF. Here the CDR3 DNA reads TGCGCCAGCAGCCAACTGGGGATAACAGGGGGCAGTGAAAAACTGTTTTTT.

This clone appeared a few times. The chain links TRBV6-5 to TRBJ2-7; 9 bases are a match to TRBD1. CDR1 and CDR2 (germline): MNHEY, SVGAGI. The CDR3 has 15 amino acids. V gave up 6 bases and J gave up 2 bases; unmatched junction bases: 8. In nucleotides, the CDR3 is TGTGCCAGCAGAATGGGACAGGGAAGGCCCTACGAGCAGTACTTC. Protein product: CASRMGQGRPYEQYF.